This TCR beta chain was identified in a study of cytomegalovirus exposure and HLA in healthy donors. Study results and caveats: It is likely that the observed cluster of highly shared sequence variants was a sequencing artifact.

The PCR contained 60 Vbeta and 13 Jbeta primers. Clones were sequenced by immunoSEQ multiplex PCR, and TCRdb holds only the in-frame ones, with some missing. The sample yields 150,000 to 200,000 clones, roughly 87% seen once. In the case of this clone: What it binds is unknown.

The CDR3 sequence is 15 residues long. With V trimmed by 3 bases and J by 4 bases, 9 bases remained unmatched. The V gene's germline CDR1 is SGHTA and CDR2 FQGNSA. The gene calls are TRBV7-2 and TRBJ2-7; 7 bases fit TRBD1. The specimen was PBMCs. This TCR was sampled from a girl aged 5-17 years in good health and CMV-seropositive. DNA of the CDR3: TGTGCCAGCAGCTTGATGACGGGACAGCTATACGAGCAGTACTTC. This encodes CASSLMTGQLYEQYF.